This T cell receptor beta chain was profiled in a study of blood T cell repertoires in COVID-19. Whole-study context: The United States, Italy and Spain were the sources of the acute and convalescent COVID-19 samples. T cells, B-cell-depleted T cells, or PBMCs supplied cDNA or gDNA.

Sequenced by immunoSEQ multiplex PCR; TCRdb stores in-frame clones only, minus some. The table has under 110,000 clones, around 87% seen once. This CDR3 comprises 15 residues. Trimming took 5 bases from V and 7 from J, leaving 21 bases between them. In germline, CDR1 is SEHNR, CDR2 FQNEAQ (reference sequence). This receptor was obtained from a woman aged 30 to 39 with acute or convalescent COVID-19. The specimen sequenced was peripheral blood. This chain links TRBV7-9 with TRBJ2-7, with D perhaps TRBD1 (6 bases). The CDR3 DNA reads TGTGCCAGCAGCCGCATTCCGGGACAACGGGAAGAGCAGTACTTC. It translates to CASSRIPGQREEQYF.